This entry lists 9 T cell receptor beta chains sequenced from one sample in a study of T-cell memory formation after mild COVID-19. TCRdb fed the 5' RACE reads into MiXCR, producing one record per CDR3 protein. The table has 300,000 to 400,000 distinct CDR3 sequences, more than 20% seen once; the top ten hold approximately 12%. Source material: PBMCs or a T cell subset sorted from them (not recorded which). The receptors come from an adult woman who had mild COVID-19 (a few samples of this study predate the infection). Cell type and time point are not known.

The V call is TRBV19, the J call TRBJ1-1; 11 nucleotides match TRBD1. Germline V gene data show CDR1 as LNHDA and CDR2 as SQIVND (reference sequence). The CDR3 is 18 residues long. Trimming cost V 7 bases and J 4 bases; bases outside gene matches: 17. The CDR3 is CASTPSGQGATSITEAFF. CDR3 sequence (DNA): TGTGCCAGTACCCCTTCAGGACAGGGGGCAACTTCCATCACTGAAGCTTTCTTT. Drawing the rest from reference TRBV19 and TRBJ1-1, the complete variable domain is DGGITQSPKYLFRKEGQNVTLSCEQNLNHDAMYWYRQDPGQGLRLIYYSQIVNDFQKGDIAEGYSVSREKKESFPLTVTSAQKNPTAFYLCASTPSGQGATSITEAFFGQGTRLTVV.

This clonotype was observed once. This sequence joins TRBV15 and TRBJ1-1, with 9 positions matching TRBD1. The junction had 22 bases not matched to a gene; V was cut back by 0 bases and J by 8 bases. Germline CDR1 LNHNV, CDR2 YYDKDF (reference sequence). CDR3 length: 20 amino acids. CDR3 sequence: CATSRESPIGDRDEGLEAFF. CDR3 bases: TGTGCCACCAGCAGAGAATCGCCTATTGGGGACAGGGACGAGGGACTAGAAGCTTTCTTT.

The chain employs TRBV7-9 and TRBJ1-5, with TRBD1 as a possible D gene (5 bases). Germline CDR1 reads SEHNR; CDR2 reads FQNEAQ (reference sequence). The V end was cut by 4 bases, the J end by 4 bases, with 14 bases between. This CDR3 comprises 15 residues. CDR3 loop: CASSSSLGGNQPQHF. CDR3 in DNA: TGTGCCAGCAGCTCCTCGCTGGGGGGTAATCAGCCCCAGCATTTT.

In this sample, this clonotype turned up a few times. The rearrangement joins TRBV5-1 to TRBJ2-1, with 9 bases aligning to TRBD2. The V gene end was trimmed by 0 bases and the J gene end by 8 bases; junction bases not matched to a gene: 12. This CDR3 has 17 amino acids. Per the germline V gene, CDR1 is SGHRS and CDR2 is YFSETQ. As DNA, the CDR3 is TGCGCCAGCAGCTTGGTCGTGATAGCGGGAGTTGGAGATGAGCAGTTCTTC. Protein: CASSLVVIAGVGDEQFF.

Only a few counts were recorded for this clonotype. The CDR3 loop is CSARDQGARVDEQYF. The DNA for the CDR3 is TGCAGTGCTAGAGACCAGGGGGCTAGGGTGGACGAGCAGTACTTC. The rearrangement uses TRBV20-1 and TRBJ2-7, with TRBD1 matching over 8 bases. Looked up from germline, CDR1 is DFQATT and CDR2 is SNEGSKA (reference sequence). The length of the CDR3 is 15 residues. V shed 0 bases and J 5 bases; nucleotides not matched to a gene: 9.

The chain joins TRBV5-1 to TRBJ2-2, with TRBD1 matching 8 bases. Germline values: CDR1 SGHRS, CDR2 YFSETQ. Trimming removed 4 bases from V and 3 bases from J; junction bases left unmatched: 5. CDR3 size: 15 residues. The CDR3 spells CASSRQGTDTGELFF. CDR3 DNA sequence: TGCGCCAGCAGCAGACAGGGGACGGACACCGGGGAGCTGTTTTTT. The full variable domain, in which reference TRBV5-1 and TRBJ2-2 provide the parts outside the CDR3, is KAGVTQTPRYLIKTRGQQVTLSCSPISGHRSVSWYQQTPGQGLQFLFEYFSETQRNKGNFPGRFSGRQFSNSRSEMNVSTLELGDSALYLCASSRQGTDTGELFFGEGSRLTVL.

This rearrangement joins TRBV13 to TRBJ2-5; D is ambiguous. With 5 bases removed from V and 5 bases from J, the gap between germline ends came to 15 bases. Germline V gives CDR1 PRHDT, CDR2 FYEKMQ (reference sequence). This CDR3 has 14 amino acids. The CDR3 DNA reads as TGTGCCAGCAGCCTACAGACTTGGGCGGAGACCCAGTACTTC. It encodes CASSLQTWAETQYF.

The chain links TRBV20-1 to TRBJ2-3; 9 bases are shared with TRBD2. CDR3 size: 15 residues. Germline V CDR1 and CDR2: DFQATT, SNEGSKA (reference sequence). V was clipped by 3 bases and J by 3 bases; unmatched bases: 7. The CDR3 DNA reads as TGCAGTGCTAGGGTGCGGGGGGGCAGGACAGATACGCAGTATTTT. Residues: CSARVRGGRTDTQYF.

Many counts were recorded for this clonotype. CDR3 region: CASSPRAGSTDTQYF. CDR3 coding DNA: TGTGCCAGCTCACCACGAGCGGGGAGCACAGATACGCAGTATTTT. The rearrangement links TRBV18 to TRBJ2-3, with 7 bases lining up with TRBD2. The length of the CDR3 is 15 residues. From germline, CDR1 is KGHSH and CDR2 LQKENI. The V segment lost 1 base and the J segment 0 bases; nucleotides outside the gene matches: 1.